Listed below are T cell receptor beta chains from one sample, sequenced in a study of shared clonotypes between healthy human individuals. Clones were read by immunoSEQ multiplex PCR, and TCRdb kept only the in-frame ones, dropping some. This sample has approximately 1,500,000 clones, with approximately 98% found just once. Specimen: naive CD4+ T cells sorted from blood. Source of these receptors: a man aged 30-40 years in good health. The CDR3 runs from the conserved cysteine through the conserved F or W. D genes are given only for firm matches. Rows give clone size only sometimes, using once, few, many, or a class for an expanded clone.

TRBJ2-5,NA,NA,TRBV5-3,CARSLGRETQYF,TGTGCCAGAAGCTTGGGTCGGGAGACCCAGTACTTC
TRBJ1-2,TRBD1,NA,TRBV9,CASSVEGGAYYGYTF,TGTGCCAGCAGCGTAGAAGGGGGCGCATACTATGGCTACACCTTC
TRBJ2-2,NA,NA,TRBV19,CASSTTSSGELFF,TGTGCCAGTAGTACGACATCTAGCGGGGAGCTGTTTTTT
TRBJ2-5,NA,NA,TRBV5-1,CASRPLLSGGRETQYF,TGCGCCAGCAGGCCCCTTCTTTCAGGGGGGAGGGAGACCCAGTACTTC
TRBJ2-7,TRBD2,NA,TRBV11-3,CASSSSGSPLSEQYF,TGTGCCAGCAGTTCTAGCGGGAGCCCACTTTCCGAGCAGTACTTC
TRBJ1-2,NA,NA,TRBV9,CASSGDYGYTF,TGTGCCAGCAGCGGAGATTATGGCTACACCTTC
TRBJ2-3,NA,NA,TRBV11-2,CASSLATGGFYTDTQYF,TGTGCCAGCAGCTTAGCGACTGGGGGCTTCTACACAGATACGCAGTATTTT
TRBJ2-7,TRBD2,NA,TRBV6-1,CASSLLAGVNEQYF,TGTGCCAGCAGTTTACTAGCGGGAGTCAACGAGCAGTACTTC
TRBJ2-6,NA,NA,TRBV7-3,CASSLEGGAYRSGANVLTF,TGTGCCAGCAGCCTCGAGGGGGGTGCCTACCGCTCTGGGGCCAACGTCCTGACTTTC
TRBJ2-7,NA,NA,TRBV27,CASSLSGQRYEQYF,TGTGCCAGCAGTTTATCCGGACAGAGATACGAGCAGTACTTC
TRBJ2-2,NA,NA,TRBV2,CASRPDRGGYTGELFF,TGTGCCAGCAGGCCGGACCGTGGGGGTTACACCGGGGAGCTGTTTTTT
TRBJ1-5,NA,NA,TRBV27,CASSRGGPQHF,TGTGCCAGCAGTCGAGGCGGGCCCCAGCATTTT
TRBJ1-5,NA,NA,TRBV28,CASSLWGFHQPQHF,TGTGCCAGCAGTTTATGGGGGTTCCATCAGCCCCAGCATTTT
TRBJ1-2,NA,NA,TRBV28,CASSLRNPVIKGYTF,TGTGCCAGCAGTTTACGGAATCCGGTGATTAAGGGCTACACCTTC
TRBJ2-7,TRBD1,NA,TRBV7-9,CASTAGQVTYEQYF,TGTGCCAGCACCGCTGGACAGGTAACCTACGAGCAGTACTTC
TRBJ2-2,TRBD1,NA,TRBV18,CASSPPGRTGGTGELFF,TGTGCCAGCTCACCACCGGGTCGGACAGGGGGAACCGGGGAGCTGTTTTTT
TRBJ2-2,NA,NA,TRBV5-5,CASSPADTGELFF,TGTGCCAGCAGCCCCGCCGACACCGGGGAGCTGTTTTTT
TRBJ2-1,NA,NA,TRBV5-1,CASSPGYINEQFF,TGCGCCAGCAGCCCGGGCTATATCAATGAGCAGTTCTTC
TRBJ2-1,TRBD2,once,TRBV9,CASSLIAGPSEQFF,TGTGCCAGCAGCCTGATAGCGGGGCCGAGTGAGCAGTTCTTC
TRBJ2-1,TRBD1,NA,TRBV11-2,CASSYRGSYNEQFF,TGTGCCAGCAGCTACAGGGGTTCCTACAATGAGCAGTTCTTC
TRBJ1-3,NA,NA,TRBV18,CASSPDSGNTIYF,TGTGCCAGCTCACCAGACTCTGGAAACACCATATATTTT
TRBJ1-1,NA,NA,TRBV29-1,CSVVRPLATEAFF,TGCAGCGTTGTTCGCCCCCTGGCCACTGAAGCTTTCTTT
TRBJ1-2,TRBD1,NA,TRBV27,CASCGTGANYGYTF,TGTGCCAGCTGCGGGACAGGGGCTAACTATGGCTACACCTTC
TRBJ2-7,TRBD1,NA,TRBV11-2,CASSWDRGSYEQYF,TGTGCCAGCAGCTGGGACAGGGGGAGTTACGAGCAGTACTTC
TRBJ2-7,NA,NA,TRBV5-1,CASSLDPGGDEQYF,TGCGCCAGCAGCTTGGACCCTGGAGGCGACGAGCAGTACTTC
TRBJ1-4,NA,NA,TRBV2,CASSPGGSGEKLFF,TGTGCCAGCAGCCCGGGGGGGTCGGGTGAAAAACTGTTTTTT
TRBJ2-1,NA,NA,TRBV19,CASSIGSGSSYNEQFF,TGTGCCAGTAGTATAGGTAGCGGTTCCTCCTACAATGAGCAGTTCTTC
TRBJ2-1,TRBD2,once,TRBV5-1,CASSSRLAGDGEQFF,TGCGCCAGCAGCTCCCGTTTAGCGGGAGACGGTGAGCAGTTCTTC
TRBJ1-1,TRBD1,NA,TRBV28,CASHRGFTEAFF,TGTGCCAGCCACAGGGGTTTCACTGAAGCTTTCTTT
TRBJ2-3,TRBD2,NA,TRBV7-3,CASSSIAGGGTDTQYF,TGTGCCAGCAGCTCAATAGCGGGAGGTGGCACAGATACGCAGTATTTT
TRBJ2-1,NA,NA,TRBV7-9,CASNLGGNNEQFF,TGTGCCAGCAACTTAGGGGGAAACAATGAGCAGTTCTTC
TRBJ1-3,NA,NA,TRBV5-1,CASSLSTGNTIYF,TGCGCCAGCAGCTTGTCCACTGGAAACACCATATATTTT